Here is one T cell receptor (beta chain) with its context. As yet, its antigen is unknown. The donors were members of the validation cohort, which comprised about 130 subjects and was separate from the first cohort of 600 to 850 subjects. The data were taken from a study of cytomegalovirus exposure and HLA in healthy donors. From germline, CDR1 is MGHRA and CDR2 YSYEKL. CDR3 size: 16 residues. V trimming: 2 bases; J trimming: 3 bases; junction bases outside the gene matches: 8. Profiling relied on immunoSEQ multiplex PCR, and the TCRdb table lists in-frame clones only, not all of them. The profile covers 150,000 to 250,000 clones, with around 80% appearing a single time and around 1.2% taken by the ten largest. Study-level points and caveats: The authors listed 150 to 200 TCR beta chains as cytomegalovirus-associated.

The clonotype was recovered from a woman in her twenties or thirties in good health and CMV-seronegative. The sequenced sample consisted of PBMCs. The rearrangement uses TRBV4-1 and TRBJ2-3; 7 nucleotides match TRBD2. The CDR3 DNA sequence: TGCGCCAGCAGCCAACCACCGGGACTATGGACAGATACGCAGTATTTT. It translates to CASSQPPGLWTDTQYF.